Listed below are T cell receptor beta chains from one sample, sequenced in a study of shared clonotypes between healthy human individuals. The table came from immunoSEQ multiplex PCR; TCRdb's copy has only in-frame clones and leaves some out. Altogether approximately 95,000 clones are present, 67% being singletons, with the ten largest covering around 41%. Sequencing used memory CD8+ T cells sorted from blood. These receptors were obtained from a man aged 25-40 years in good health. Both conserved end residues are part of each CDR3. Fields, in order: J gene, D gene, clone size, V gene, CDR3 protein, CDR3 DNA. The D gene is left open where the match is weak. Expanded clones are given a class, and other clones once, few, many or no size at all.

j_call: TRBJ2-7; d_call: TRBD2; clone_size: NA; v_call: TRBV7-9; cdr3_aa: CASSKNTRGGSYEQYF; cdr3_nt: TGTGCCAGCAGCAAAAACACGCGCGGGGGCTCCTACGAGCAGTACTTC
j_call: TRBJ2-1; d_call: TRBD1; clone_size: NA; v_call: TRBV20-1; cdr3_aa: CSATRTGEQFF; cdr3_nt: TGCAGTGCTACCCGGACAGGGGAGCAGTTCTTC
j_call: TRBJ2-7; d_call: TRBD1; clone_size: NA; v_call: TRBV27; cdr3_aa: CASSLSAGGVSSYEQYF; cdr3_nt: TGTGCCAGCAGTTTATCGGCAGGGGGCGTTAGCTCCTACGAGCAGTACTTC
j_call: TRBJ2-3; d_call: NA; clone_size: NA; v_call: TRBV5-6; cdr3_aa: CASSPQSSDTQYF; cdr3_nt: TGTGCCAGCAGCCCTCAGTCTTCAGATACGCAGTATTTT
j_call: TRBJ2-3; d_call: TRBD1; clone_size: NA; v_call: TRBV9; cdr3_aa: CASSVGTGAADTQYF; cdr3_nt: TGTGCCAGCAGCGTAGGGACAGGTGCGGCAGATACGCAGTATTTT
j_call: TRBJ2-1; d_call: TRBD2; clone_size: NA; v_call: TRBV7-9; cdr3_aa: CASTTGLAYNEQFF; cdr3_nt: TGTGCCAGCACCACCGGACTAGCCTACAATGAGCAGTTCTTC
j_call: TRBJ2-1; d_call: NA; clone_size: NA; v_call: TRBV11-2; cdr3_aa: CASSLNAPTGEQFF; cdr3_nt: TGTGCCAGCAGCTTAAACGCTCCCACCGGTGAGCAGTTCTTC
j_call: TRBJ2-1; d_call: NA; clone_size: NA; v_call: TRBV5-4; cdr3_aa: CASSLVWSGRSHNEQFF; cdr3_nt: TGTGCCAGCAGCTTGGTATGGTCCGGGCGATCCCACAATGAGCAGTTCTTC
j_call: TRBJ2-7; d_call: NA; clone_size: NA; v_call: TRBV7-2; cdr3_aa: CASSFAGGGIEQYF; cdr3_nt: TGTGCCAGCAGCTTTGCGGGTGGGGGTATCGAGCAGTACTTC
j_call: TRBJ2-7; d_call: NA; clone_size: NA; v_call: TRBV5-1; cdr3_aa: CASSLGAKYEQYF; cdr3_nt: TGCGCCAGCAGCTTGGGGGCCAAATACGAGCAGTACTTC
j_call: TRBJ1-1; d_call: TRBD1; clone_size: NA; v_call: TRBV18; cdr3_aa: CASTLDRGRTEAFF; cdr3_nt: TGTGCCAGCACTTTGGACAGGGGGCGTACTGAAGCTTTCTTT
j_call: TRBJ2-7; d_call: TRBD1; clone_size: few; v_call: TRBV14; cdr3_aa: CASSQGRDRRYEQYF; cdr3_nt: TGTGCCAGCAGCCAAGGGAGGGACAGGCGATACGAGCAGTACTTC
j_call: TRBJ2-3; d_call: NA; clone_size: NA; v_call: TRBV6-1; cdr3_aa: CASSATGTYSTDTQYF; cdr3_nt: TGTGCCAGCAGTGCTACCGGGACTTATAGCACAGATACGCAGTATTTT
j_call: TRBJ2-3; d_call: NA; clone_size: few; v_call: TRBV6-4; cdr3_aa: CASSEEGGTDTQYF; cdr3_nt: TGTGCCAGCAGTGAGGAAGGGGGTACAGATACGCAGTATTTT
j_call: TRBJ1-6; d_call: NA; clone_size: NA; v_call: TRBV4-1; cdr3_aa: CASSQEGGPNSPLHF; cdr3_nt: TGCGCCAGCAGCCAAGAGGGCGGACCCAATTCACCCCTCCACTTT
j_call: TRBJ1-1; d_call: TRBD1; clone_size: few; v_call: TRBV28; cdr3_aa: CASSTYDRGRINTEAFF; cdr3_nt: TGTGCCAGCAGTACCTACGACAGGGGGCGCATCAACACTGAAGCTTTCTTT
j_call: TRBJ2-7; d_call: NA; clone_size: NA; v_call: TRBV2; cdr3_aa: CASRAPTGWGEQYF; cdr3_nt: TGTGCCAGCAGAGCCCCAACAGGGTGGGGCGAGCAGTACTTC
j_call: TRBJ2-6; d_call: TRBD1; clone_size: few; v_call: TRBV7-9; cdr3_aa: CASTKRGQEYGANVLTF; cdr3_nt: TGTGCCAGCACCAAACGGGGACAGGAATATGGGGCCAACGTCCTGACTTTC
j_call: TRBJ1-5; d_call: NA; clone_size: NA; v_call: TRBV30; cdr3_aa: CAWSLGQLSNQPQHF; cdr3_nt: TGTGCCTGGAGTTTGGGACAACTTAGCAATCAGCCCCAGCATTTT
j_call: TRBJ2-1; d_call: NA; clone_size: once; v_call: TRBV5-1; cdr3_aa: CASSQNNEQFF; cdr3_nt: TGCGCCAGCAGCCAGAACAATGAGCAGTTCTTC
j_call: TRBJ2-3; d_call: NA; clone_size: NA; v_call: TRBV6-4; cdr3_aa: CASSETGGSTDTQYF; cdr3_nt: TGTGCCAGCAGCGAGACAGGCGGGAGCACAGATACGCAGTATTTT
j_call: TRBJ2-2; d_call: TRBD1; clone_size: NA; v_call: TRBV9; cdr3_aa: CASSPSGTGGTGELFF; cdr3_nt: TGTGCCAGCAGCCCCTCCGGGACAGGGGGGACCGGGGAGCTGTTTTTT
j_call: TRBJ2-7; d_call: TRBD2; clone_size: NA; v_call: TRBV7-2; cdr3_aa: CASSSGGHFYEQYF; cdr3_nt: TGTGCCAGCAGCTCGGGAGGACATTTCTACGAGCAGTACTTC
j_call: TRBJ2-7; d_call: TRBD2; clone_size: few; v_call: TRBV6-1; cdr3_aa: CASSESAGAQHEQYF; cdr3_nt: TGTGCCAGCAGTGAGTCCGCGGGAGCCCAGCACGAGCAGTACTTC
j_call: TRBJ2-2; d_call: TRBD1; clone_size: NA; v_call: TRBV29-1; cdr3_aa: CSVQQGAAGELFF; cdr3_nt: TGCAGCGTTCAACAGGGGGCCGCCGGGGAGCTGTTTTTT
j_call: TRBJ2-3; d_call: NA; clone_size: NA; v_call: TRBV11-1; cdr3_aa: CASSSSSGTYF; cdr3_nt: TGTGCCAGCAGCTCCTCCTCCGGGACATACTTT
j_call: TRBJ1-1; d_call: NA; clone_size: few; v_call: TRBV4-3; cdr3_aa: CASKEGWGAGTEAFF; cdr3_nt: TGCGCCAGCAAAGAAGGATGGGGCGCAGGTACTGAAGCTTTCTTT
j_call: TRBJ2-3; d_call: NA; clone_size: NA; v_call: TRBV27; cdr3_aa: CASSLLGGTDTQYF; cdr3_nt: TGTGCCAGCAGTTTATTAGGCGGAACAGATACGCAGTATTTT
j_call: TRBJ1-1; d_call: NA; clone_size: NA; v_call: TRBV2; cdr3_aa: CASRPSQDSNTEAFF; cdr3_nt: TGTGCCAGCAGGCCGTCACAGGATTCGAACACTGAAGCTTTCTTT
j_call: TRBJ1-4; d_call: NA; clone_size: few; v_call: TRBV4-3; cdr3_aa: CASSQDGQALNEKLFF; cdr3_nt: TGCGCCAGCAGCCAAGATGGGCAGGCGCTTAATGAAAAACTGTTTTTT
j_call: TRBJ1-1; d_call: NA; clone_size: NA; v_call: TRBV10-3; cdr3_aa: CAISELGTEAFF; cdr3_nt: TGTGCCATCAGTGAACTGGGGACTGAAGCTTTCTTT
j_call: TRBJ2-7; d_call: TRBD1; clone_size: NA; v_call: TRBV4-1; cdr3_aa: CASSQDSGQGRAYEQYF; cdr3_nt: TGCGCCAGCAGCCAAGATTCAGGACAGGGGCGAGCCTACGAGCAGTACTTC
j_call: TRBJ1-4; d_call: TRBD1; clone_size: NA; v_call: TRBV7-2; cdr3_aa: CASSPGGANEKLFF; cdr3_nt: TGTGCCAGCAGCCCAGGGGGAGCGAATGAAAAACTGTTTTTT
j_call: TRBJ2-7; d_call: TRBD1; clone_size: NA; v_call: TRBV11-3; cdr3_aa: CASSSTGFNEQYF; cdr3_nt: TGTGCCAGCAGCTCGACAGGGTTCAACGAGCAGTACTTC
j_call: TRBJ2-2; d_call: TRBD1; clone_size: few; v_call: TRBV19; cdr3_aa: CASSIDDMGQPNTGELFF; cdr3_nt: TGTGCCAGTAGTATAGACGATATGGGACAGCCTAACACCGGGGAGCTGTTTTTT
j_call: TRBJ2-5; d_call: TRBD2; clone_size: many; v_call: TRBV19; cdr3_aa: CASSRTVSGKSSQYF; cdr3_nt: TGTGCCAGTAGTCGAACGGTTAGCGGGAAATCCTCACAGTACTTC
j_call: TRBJ1-2; d_call: NA; clone_size: NA; v_call: TRBV7-9; cdr3_aa: CASTDDSPLGYTF; cdr3_nt: TGTGCCAGCACCGATGACAGTCCGCTTGGCTACACCTTC
j_call: TRBJ2-7; d_call: TRBD1; clone_size: few; v_call: TRBV4-1; cdr3_aa: CASSQMTGGGYEQYF; cdr3_nt: TGCGCCAGCAGCCAAATGACAGGGGGCGGCTACGAGCAGTACTTC
j_call: TRBJ2-7; d_call: NA; clone_size: NA; v_call: TRBV7-8; cdr3_aa: CASSLGFSGPITYEQYF; cdr3_nt: TGTGCCAGCAGCTTAGGTTTCTCAGGGCCCATCACCTACGAGCAGTACTTC
j_call: TRBJ1-4; d_call: NA; clone_size: NA; v_call: TRBV29-1; cdr3_aa: CSVGGVRDTNEKLFF; cdr3_nt: TGCAGCGTTGGGGGGGTCCGGGACACTAATGAAAAACTGTTTTTT